This T cell receptor beta chain was found in a study of T-cell reconstitution after alpha-beta-depleted transplantation in children. The study's findings and limits: In some patients, recipient T cells and intrathymic progenitors surviving conditioning explained high day-60 diversity. T-cell counts and diversity were attributed mostly to newly produced T cells one year after transplant. Approximately two months post-transplant, alpha-beta T cells reportedly originated from several hundred expanded graft clones.

Germline loops: CDR1 LGHNA, CDR2 YSLEER. CDR3 length: 15 amino acids. V lost 0 bases and J 3 bases, leaving 12 bases between the germline ends. This clonotype was detected many times. Its specificity is unknown. It was with unique molecular identifiers that the TCRbeta library was prepared. Each CDR3 protein gets one entry after TCRdb re-called the PCR reads with MiXCR. The sample has a few hundred thousand distinct CDR3 sequences, 6.5% to 9% seen once. The genes are TRBV4-3 and TRBJ2-7; possible D gene TRBD2, 7 bases. The sequencing here drew on peripheral blood, taken 360 days after TCRalphabeta/CD19-depleted stem cell transplant. The source is a female patient aged 2-15 years who had a stem cell transplant for Fanconi anemia, so the T cells may come from the graft donor. The DNA of the CDR3 is TGCGCCAGCAGCCAAGATGAGGGGGGGATCTACGAGCAGTACTTC. Translation: CASSQDEGGIYEQYF.